The 27 T cell receptor beta chains reported below all come from one sample, sequenced in a study of T cells in Graves' hyperthyroidism and ophthalmopathy. Researchers took RNA transcripts and amplified the TCR beta CDR3 regions from them. TCR CDR3 underwent first-round RT-PCR with the HTBI primer set. MiXCR, run by TCRdb on the multiplex PCR reads, gives a single entry per CDR3 protein. Among hundreds of thousands of distinct CDR3 sequences, approximately 40% were seen once, and the ten largest hold approximately 8.7%. Material: blood. These TCRs come from a man younger than 30 with Graves' hyperthyroidism.

This clonotype was detected only a few times. The chain employs TRBV20-1 and TRBJ2-5; a weak D match, TRBD1 (7 bases). CDR1 and CDR2 from the germline V gene are DFQATT and SNEGSKA (reference sequence). The CDR3 length is 15 residues. V lost 1 base and J 5 bases, leaving 17 bases between the germline ends. CDR3 nucleotides: TGCAGTGCTAGAGTAGGAGGGGGCTGGGGGGAGACCCAGTACTTC. Translating it yields CSARVGGGWGETQYF.

CDR3 sequence (DNA): TGTGCCAGCAGCTTAGTTGCGGGAGCTGGGGAGCTGTTTTTT. As protein: CASSLVAGAGELFF. This chain connects TRBV7-2 to TRBJ2-2; 7 positions match TRBD2. CDR3 length equals 14 residues. Trimming at V came to 1 base and at J to 8 bases, leaving 4 bases not matched to a gene. Germline-derived CDR1 and CDR2 are SGHTA and FQGNSA.

This clonotype was observed at least ten times. The chain links TRBV7-3 to TRBJ2-6; 12 bases are shared with TRBD1. The CDR3 loop spans 17 amino acids. CDR1 SGHTA and CDR2 FQGTGA come from the germline V gene. With V trimmed by 5 bases and J by 4 bases, 6 bases remained unmatched. The CDR3, as DNA: TGTGCCAGCAGCCCTCGGGACAGGGGGCTAGGGGCCAACGTCCTGACTTTC. This codes for CASSPRDRGLGANVLTF.

The rearrangement uses TRBV7-2 and TRBJ2-7; 9 nucleotides match TRBD1. The J segment lost 3 bases and the V segment lost 1 base, leaving 4 bases of the junction unmatched. The CDR3 covers 15 residues. Germline values: CDR1 SGHTA, CDR2 FQGNSA. In DNA, the CDR3 is TGTGCCAGCAGCTTAGTCGGGACAGGGTTCTACGAGCAGTACTTC. Protein: CASSLVGTGFYEQYF.

The chain couples TRBV10-3 to TRBJ1-1; D possibly corresponds to TRBD1 (6 bases). With 4 bases removed from V and 3 bases from J, the gap between germline ends came to 15 bases. Germline lookup yields CDR1 ENHRY and CDR2 SYGVKD. The CDR3 totals 15 residues. The CDR3 nucleotides read TGTGCCATCAGTGTTCGTGGGGGCAAGGACACTGAAGCTTTCTTT. Translation: CAISVRGGKDTEAFF.

The genes are TRBV5-1 and TRBJ1-1; TRBD1 is a possible D gene (5 bases). This CDR3 spans 14 amino acids. V lost 3 bases, J lost 0 bases, and 9 bases lay in between. Germline V CDR1 and CDR2: SGHRS, YFSETQ. CDR3 loop: CASSWGNMNTEAFF. The CDR3 DNA sequence: TGCGCCAGCAGCTGGGGCAACATGAACACTGAAGCTTTCTTT.

This clonotype was counted between two and nine times. V usage is TRBV6-5 and J usage is TRBJ1-6, with 8 positions matching TRBD1. The V gene end was trimmed by 6 bases and the J gene end by 10 bases; junction bases not matched to a gene: 11. Germline V gives CDR1 MNHEY, CDR2 SVGAGI. This CDR3 is 15 amino acids long. This CDR3 is CASRAMDRVGSPLHF. The CDR3 coding sequence is TGTGCCAGCAGAGCAATGGACAGGGTCGGATCACCCCTCCACTTT.

This clonotype was counted many times. The CDR3 region has the DNA TGTGCCTGTGAGGACAGGGGTTCGAACACTGAAGCTTTCTTT. Protein product: CACEDRGSNTEAFF. The V call is TRBV2, the J call TRBJ1-1, with TRBD1 matching 9 bases. The junction had 8 bases not matched to a gene; V was cut back by 11 bases and J by 1 base. The CDR3 is made up of 14 amino acids. Germline V gene data show CDR1 as SNHLY and CDR2 as FYNNEI.

This clonotype was seen at least ten times. CDR3 in DNA: TGCAGTGCTAGTTCCGGGAGGACTGAAGCTTTCTTT. Translating gives CSASSGRTEAFF. The V call is TRBV20-1, the J call TRBJ1-1; D not certain. In germline, CDR1 is DFQATT, CDR2 SNEGSKA (reference sequence). CDR3 length: 12 amino acids. The V gene lost 3 bases and the J gene lost 5 bases, with 10 bases spanning the gap.

Comments on this clonotype: A much larger clone differs from this one at a single base, so this may be a read error. The DNA of the CDR3 is TGTGCCACCAGTGATCCGGCCAGCGGGAATGGCTACATCTTC. It is translated as CATSDPASGNGYIF. This chain links TRBV24-1 with TRBJ1-2; D ambiguous. The germline gives CDR1 KGHDR, CDR2 SFDVKD. This CDR3 region has 14 residues.

Of note for this clonotype: Since a much larger clone is just one base distant, this may be a read error. This chain links TRBV19 with TRBJ1-5, with D maybe TRBD1 (6 bases). CDR1 and CDR2 from the germline V gene are LNHDA and SQIVND (reference sequence). V gave up 4 bases and J gave up 6 bases, with 16 bases separating them. The CDR3 length is 15 residues. In DNA, the CDR3 is TGTGCCAGTAGTAGGACCGGGACACCACGTCAGCCCCAGCATTTT. This gives the protein CASSRTGTPRQPQHF.

V gene TRBV20-1 combines with J gene TRBJ2-2; weak D call: TRBD2 (6 bases). The CDR3 consists of 14 residues. Germline assignment: CDR1 DFQATT and CDR2 SNEGSKA (reference sequence). Trimming cost V 3 bases and J 3 bases, with 11 bases left between them. CDR3 coding DNA: TGCAGTGCTAGTGCGGGGCCGTACACCGGGGAGCTGTTTTTT. Its protein product is CSASAGPYTGELFF.

The chain links TRBV6-6 to TRBJ1-1, with D uncertain. There are 14 residues in the CDR3. Germline assignment: CDR1 MNHNY and CDR2 SVGAGI (reference sequence). V gave up 8 bases and J gave up 0 bases, with 13 bases separating them. CDR3 loop: CASEQRTMNTEAFF. The DNA of the CDR3 is TGTGCCAGCGAACAGAGAACCATGAACACTGAAGCTTTCTTT.

The gene calls are TRBV9 and TRBJ2-7; maybe TRBD2 (6 bases). The CDR3 loop spans 14 amino acids. The V gene's germline CDR1 is SGDLS and CDR2 YYNGEE. With 5 bases removed from V and 2 bases from J, the gap between germline ends came to 14 bases. The CDR3 sequence: CASSYRETTYEQYF. In DNA, the CDR3 is TGTGCCAGCAGTTACCGGGAGACCACCTACGAGCAGTACTTC.

This clonotype was seen many times. The chain has TRBV29-1 and TRBJ2-7; TRBD2 is a possible D gene (5 bases). This CDR3 region has 13 residues. The V end lost 1 base, the J end lost 6 bases, and 13 bases lay between the germline ends. The germline gives CDR1 SQVTM, CDR2 ANQGSEA. The CDR3 nucleotides read TGCAGCGTTGAAGCTCGGTCTAGCTCCGAGCAGTACTTC. Translating gives CSVEARSSSEQYF.

About this clonotype: A junction boundary mismatches the germline segment, possibly from a read error. This chain links TRBV5-4 with TRBJ2-7; TRBD1 matches 11 bases. Germline V gene data show CDR1 as SGHNT and CDR2 as YYREEE (reference sequence). CDR3 size: 15 residues. The CDR3 DNA reads TGCGCCAGCAGCTCCGACGGACAGGGGGCGGCCGAGCAGTACTTC. Its translation: CASSSDGQGAAEQYF.

This clonotype was recorded many times. The chain carries TRBV29-1 and TRBJ2-2; D is ambiguous. Germline loops: CDR1 SQVTM, CDR2 ANQGSEA. V was pared by 5 bases and J by 2 bases, with 9 bases between. This CDR3 is built from 13 residues. The chain's CDR3 is CSVYAVNTGELFF. Here the CDR3 DNA reads TGCAGCGTTTACGCGGTAAACACCGGGGAGCTGTTTTTT.

This rearrangement joins TRBV7-9 to TRBJ2-7, with 9 bases lining up with TRBD1. The CDR3 is 16 amino acids. After removal of 5 bases from V and 2 bases from J, the junction contained 10 bases not matched to a gene. Germline V lookup: CDR1 SEHNR, CDR2 FQNEAQ (reference sequence). The CDR3, as DNA: TGTGCCAGCAGCCAAGACAGGGGGGGCGGGACCTACGAGCAGTACTTC. It encodes CASSQDRGGGTYEQYF.

This clonotype was seen repeatedly, ten times or more. The genes are TRBV5-5 and TRBJ1-6; D is perhaps TRBD1 (6 bases). Germline values: CDR1 SGHKS, CDR2 YYEKEE (reference sequence). The CDR3 has 14 amino acids. Trimming removed 5 bases from V and 7 bases from J, with 13 bases in between. The CDR3, as DNA: TGTGCCAGCAGTTCCCCGGGGGCGAATTCACCCCTCCACTTT. Amino acid sequence: CASSSPGANSPLHF.

The CDR3 DNA follows: TGCAGCGTTGGTATAGGGGCCGGTGGCTACACCTTC. It translates to CSVGIGAGGYTF. The chain has TRBV29-1 and TRBJ1-2; weak D call: TRBD1 (5 bases). The CDR3 is made up of 12 amino acids. Between the trimmed V and J ends, which lost 4 bases and 7 bases, there was a span of 13 bases. Germline-derived CDR1 and CDR2 are SQVTM and ANQGSEA.

CDR3 bases: TGTGCCAGCAGCGAAGACAGGGGACGCTATGGCTACACCTTC. It yields the protein CASSEDRGRYGYTF. The chain joins TRBV7-9 to TRBJ1-2; the match to TRBD1 covers 8 bases. This CDR3 region has 14 residues. With V trimmed by 5 bases and J by 4 bases, 6 bases remained unmatched. CDR1 SEHNR and CDR2 FQNEAQ come from the germline V gene (reference sequence).

This clonotype has a handful of counts. The gene calls are TRBV6-6 and TRBJ1-1; perhaps TRBD1 as D (5 bases). Trimming left V 7 bases short and J 7 bases short, with 19 bases between. Germline V CDR1 and CDR2: MNHNY, SVGAGI (reference sequence). The CDR3 has 14 amino acids. The CDR3 here is CASIQGLPAGEAFF. DNA of the CDR3: TGTGCCAGCATCCAGGGCCTCCCGGCTGGTGAAGCTTTCTTT.

CDR3 bases: TGTGCCAGTAGTAGAGGACAGTCTCCTTATGGCTACACCTTC. Amino acid sequence: CASSRGQSPYGYTF. The chain employs TRBV19 and TRBJ1-2; tentative D call: TRBD1 (6 bases). The germline V gene has CDR1 LNHDA and CDR2 SQIVND (reference sequence). The ends were cut back, 4 bases at V and 5 bases at J, with 14 bases in the middle. The CDR3 has 14 residues.

In this sample, this clonotype turned up many times. This chain uses TRBV19 with TRBJ1-1, with TRBD1 matching over 10 bases. Germline lookup yields CDR1 LNHDA and CDR2 SQIVND (reference sequence). The CDR3 has 15 amino acids. V gave up 8 bases and J gave up 4 bases; unmatched junction bases: 10. CDR3 amino acids: CASSLTGGEGTEAFF. The CDR3 DNA reads as TGTGCCAGTTCTCTGACAGGGGGCGAGGGCACTGAAGCTTTCTTT.

This clonotype was counted only a few times. The V and J genes are TRBV5-1 and TRBJ2-2, with TRBD2 matching over 11 bases. The V gene end was trimmed by 5 bases and the J gene end by 5 bases; junction bases not matched to a gene: 5. Germline CDR1 reads SGHRS; CDR2 reads YFSETQ. This CDR3 is built from 15 residues. CDR3 sequence reads: CASRRGLADTGELFF. DNA of the CDR3: TGCGCCAGCAGGCGGGGACTAGCGGATACCGGGGAGCTGTTTTTT.

The sample holds a few counts of this clonotype. The chain joins TRBV7-9 to TRBJ1-6; D not resolved. The CDR3 has 15 amino acids. Germline-derived CDR1 and CDR2 are SEHNR and FQNEAQ (reference sequence). Trimming took off 5 bases at V and 4 bases at J, with 12 bases between the two ends. Here the CDR3 DNA reads TGTGCCAGCAGCGCCGGACGCGGGTATAATTCACCCCTCCACTTT. Encoded protein: CASSAGRGYNSPLHF. Combining the CDR3 with reference TRBV7-9 and TRBJ1-6 gives the whole variable domain DTGVSQNPRHKITKRGQNVTFRCDPISEHNRLYWYRQTLGQGPEFLTYFQNEAQLEKSRLLSDRFSAERPKGSFSTLEIQRTEQGDSAMYLCASSAGRGYNSPLHFGNGTRLTVT.

The CDR3 DNA reads TGTGCCAGCACCAGAATCGGACAGGATCAGCCCCAGCATTTT. Protein: CASTRIGQDQPQHF. The rearrangement joins TRBV6-1 to TRBJ1-5, with 7 bases that match TRBD1. Germline CDR1 reads MNHNS; CDR2 reads SASEGT. The CDR3 loop spans 14 amino acids. V gave up 7 bases and J gave up 5 bases; unmatched junction bases: 8.